This T cell receptor (beta chain) came from a study of OX40 agonist ivuxolimab in advanced cancers. Overall study context: Each dose-escalation patient presented with hepatocellular carcinoma, melanoma, renal cell or head and neck cancer. Prior therapy, whether anti-PD-1, anti-PD-L1 or anti-CTLA-4, was allowed, and 40% had some.

Study observations and caveats: Expanded clones were, on average, more numerous among CD8+ T cells than CD4+. The CD4+ and CD8+ T cells in the blood had expanded clonally by week 6 at 0.1 to 3.0 mg/kg.

Clones were read by immunoSEQ multiplex PCR, and TCRdb kept only the in-frame ones, dropping some. The table lists 45,000 to 65,000 clones, 70% to 85% of them singletons. Germline loops: CDR1 LGHNA, CDR2 YNFKEQ. The V end lost 5 bases, the J end lost 4 bases, and 13 bases lay between the germline ends. CDR3 size: 14 residues. Notes on this clone: Its matching antigen is unknown.

The rearrangement links TRBV4-2 to TRBJ2-3; the D is unclear. Sequencing used CD4+ or CD8+ T cells sorted from blood, obtained in a trial of the OX40 agonist ivuxolimab. This sequence was found in an adult with an advanced solid tumor such as melanoma, head and neck, liver or kidney cancer. CDR3 sequence reads: CASSTNRVADTQYF. The CDR3 DNA is TGTGCCAGCAGCACAAATCGGGTGGCAGATACGCAGTATTTT.